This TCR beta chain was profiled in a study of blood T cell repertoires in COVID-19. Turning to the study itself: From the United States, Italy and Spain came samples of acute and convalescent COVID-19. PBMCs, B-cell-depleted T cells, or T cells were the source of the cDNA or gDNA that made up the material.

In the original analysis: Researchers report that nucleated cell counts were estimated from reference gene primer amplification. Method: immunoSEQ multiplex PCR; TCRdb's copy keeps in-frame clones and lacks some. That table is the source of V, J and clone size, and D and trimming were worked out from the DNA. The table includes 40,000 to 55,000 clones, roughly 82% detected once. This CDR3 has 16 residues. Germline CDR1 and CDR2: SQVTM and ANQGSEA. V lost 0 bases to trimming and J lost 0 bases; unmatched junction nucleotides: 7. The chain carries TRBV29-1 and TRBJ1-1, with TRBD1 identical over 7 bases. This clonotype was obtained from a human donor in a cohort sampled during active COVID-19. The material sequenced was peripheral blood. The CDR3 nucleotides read TGCAGCGTTGAAGATCCCGGCGGGACAGTGAACACTGAAGCTTTCTTT. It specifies CSVEDPGGTVNTEAFF.